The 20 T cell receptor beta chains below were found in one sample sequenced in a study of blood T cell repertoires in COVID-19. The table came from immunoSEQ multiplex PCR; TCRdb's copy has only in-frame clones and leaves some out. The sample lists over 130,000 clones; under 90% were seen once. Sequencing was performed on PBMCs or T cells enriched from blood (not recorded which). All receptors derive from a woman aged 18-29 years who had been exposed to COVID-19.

In nucleotides, the CDR3 is TGTGCCTGGAGGTCTCAGGGGTTTATCGAAGCTTTCTTT. Translation gives CAWRSQGFIEAFF. The chain uses TRBV30 and TRBJ1-1; a possible D gene is TRBD1 (6 bases). Looked up from germline, CDR1 is GTSNPN and CDR2 is SVGIG (reference sequence). V was pared by 3 bases and J by 8 bases, with 16 bases between. CDR3 length equals 13 residues.

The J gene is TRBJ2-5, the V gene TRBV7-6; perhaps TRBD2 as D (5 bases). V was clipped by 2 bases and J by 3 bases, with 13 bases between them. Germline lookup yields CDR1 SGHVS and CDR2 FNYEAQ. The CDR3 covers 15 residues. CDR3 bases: TGTGCCAGCAGCTTACGAGGGATTGGGAAAGAGACCCAGTACTTC. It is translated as CASSLRGIGKETQYF.

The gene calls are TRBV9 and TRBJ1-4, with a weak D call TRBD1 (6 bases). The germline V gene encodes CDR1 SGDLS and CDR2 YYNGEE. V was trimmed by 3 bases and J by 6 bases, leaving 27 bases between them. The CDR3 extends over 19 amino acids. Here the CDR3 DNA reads TGTGCCAGCAGCGGACCCGCCGTCAGGGGCCAAGGATCTGATGAAAAACTGTTTTTT. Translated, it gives CASSGPAVRGQGSDEKLFF.

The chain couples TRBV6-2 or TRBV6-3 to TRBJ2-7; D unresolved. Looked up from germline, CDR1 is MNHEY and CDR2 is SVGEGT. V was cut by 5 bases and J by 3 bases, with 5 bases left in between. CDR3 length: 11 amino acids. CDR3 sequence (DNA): TGTGCCAGCAGTAGGAGCTACGAGCAGTACTTC. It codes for CASSRSYEQYF.

CDR3 residues: CAIRRDSTPSDTQYF. CDR3 bases: TGTGCCATCAGGAGGGACTCGACCCCCTCGGATACGCAGTATTTT. This rearrangement joins TRBV10-3 to TRBJ2-3, with D tentatively TRBD2 (6 bases). The CDR3 is 15 amino acids. CDR1 is ENHRY, CDR2 SYGVKD, per germline. With 6 bases removed from V and 6 bases from J, the gap between germline ends came to 19 bases.

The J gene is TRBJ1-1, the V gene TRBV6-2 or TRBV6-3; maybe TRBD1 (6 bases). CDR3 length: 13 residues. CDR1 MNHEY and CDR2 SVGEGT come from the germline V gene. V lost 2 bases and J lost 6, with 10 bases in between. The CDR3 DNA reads TGTGCCAGCAGTTACACAGGGTCCCCTGAAGCTTTCTTT. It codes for CASSYTGSPEAFF.

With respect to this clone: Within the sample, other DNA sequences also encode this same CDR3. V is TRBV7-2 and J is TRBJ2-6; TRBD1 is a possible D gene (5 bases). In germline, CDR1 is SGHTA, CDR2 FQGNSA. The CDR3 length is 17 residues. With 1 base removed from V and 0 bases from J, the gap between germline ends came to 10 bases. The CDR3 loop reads CASSLGQLDSGANVLTF. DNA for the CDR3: TGTGCCAGCAGCTTAGGACAGCTGGACTCTGGGGCCAACGTCCTGACTTTC.

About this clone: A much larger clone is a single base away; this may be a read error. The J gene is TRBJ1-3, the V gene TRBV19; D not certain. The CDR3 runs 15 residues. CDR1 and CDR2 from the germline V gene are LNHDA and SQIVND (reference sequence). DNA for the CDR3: TGTGCCAGTAACACCAGAGCGGCAATTGGAAACATCATATATTTT. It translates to CASNTRAAIGNIIYF.

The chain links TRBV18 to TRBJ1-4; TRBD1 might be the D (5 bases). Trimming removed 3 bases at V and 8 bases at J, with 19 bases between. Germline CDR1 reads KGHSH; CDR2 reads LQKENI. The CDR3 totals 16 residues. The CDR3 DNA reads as TGTGCCAGCTCACCTCAGCCAGGGTTCGATTTGGAAAAACTGTTTTTT. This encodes CASSPQPGFDLEKLFF. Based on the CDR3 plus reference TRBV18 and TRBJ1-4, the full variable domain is NAGVMQNPRHLVRRRGQEARLRCSPMKGHSHVYWYRQLPEEGLKFMVYLQKENIIDESGMPKERFSAEFPKEGPSILRIQQVVRGDSAAYFCASSPQPGFDLEKLFFGSGTQLSVL.

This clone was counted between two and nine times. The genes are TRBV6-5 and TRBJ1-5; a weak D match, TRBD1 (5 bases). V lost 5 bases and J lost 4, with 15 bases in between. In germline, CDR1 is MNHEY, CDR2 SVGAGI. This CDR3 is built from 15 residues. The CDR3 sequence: CASSPFGGGNQPQHF. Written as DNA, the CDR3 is TGTGCCAGCAGTCCATTCGGGGGAGGGAATCAGCCCCAGCATTTT.

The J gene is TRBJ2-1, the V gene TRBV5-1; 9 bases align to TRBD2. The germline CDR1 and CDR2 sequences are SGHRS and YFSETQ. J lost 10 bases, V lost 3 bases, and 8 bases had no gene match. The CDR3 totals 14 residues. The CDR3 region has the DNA TGCGCCAGCAGCTCAGGGACTAGCAGAGGAGAGCAGTTCTTC. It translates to CASSSGTSRGEQFF. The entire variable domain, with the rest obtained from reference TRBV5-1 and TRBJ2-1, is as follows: KAGVTQTPRYLIKTRGQQVTLSCSPISGHRSVSWYQQTPGQGLQFLFEYFSETQRNKGNFPGRFSGRQFSNSRSEMNVSTLELGDSALYLCASSSGTSRGEQFFGPGTRLTVL.

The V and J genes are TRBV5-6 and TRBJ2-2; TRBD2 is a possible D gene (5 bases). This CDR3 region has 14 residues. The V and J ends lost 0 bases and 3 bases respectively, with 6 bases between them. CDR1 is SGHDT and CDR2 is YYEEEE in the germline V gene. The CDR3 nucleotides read TGTGCCAGCAGCTTGGGAGGGCACACCGGGGAGCTGTTTTTT. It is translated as CASSLGGHTGELFF.

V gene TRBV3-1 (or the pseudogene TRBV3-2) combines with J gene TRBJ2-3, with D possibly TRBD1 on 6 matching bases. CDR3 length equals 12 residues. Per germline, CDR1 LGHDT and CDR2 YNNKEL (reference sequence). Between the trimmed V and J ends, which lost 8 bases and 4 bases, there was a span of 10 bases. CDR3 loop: CASAEGADTQYF. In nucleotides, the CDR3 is TGTGCCAGCGCTGAGGGGGCAGATACGCAGTATTTT.

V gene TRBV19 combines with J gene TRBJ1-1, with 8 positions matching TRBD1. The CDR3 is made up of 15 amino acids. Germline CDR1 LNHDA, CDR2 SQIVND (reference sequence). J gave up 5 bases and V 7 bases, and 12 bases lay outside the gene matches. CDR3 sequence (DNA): TGTGCCAGTATCGCAAGAGACAGGGGAGGGACTGAAGCTTTCTTT. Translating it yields CASIARDRGGTEAFF.

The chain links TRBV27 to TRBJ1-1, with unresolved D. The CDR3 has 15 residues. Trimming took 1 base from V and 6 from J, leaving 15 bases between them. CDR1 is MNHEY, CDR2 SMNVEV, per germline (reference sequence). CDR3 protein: CASSLFAALRAEAFF. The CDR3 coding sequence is TGTGCCAGCAGTTTATTCGCTGCCCTGAGGGCTGAAGCTTTCTTT.

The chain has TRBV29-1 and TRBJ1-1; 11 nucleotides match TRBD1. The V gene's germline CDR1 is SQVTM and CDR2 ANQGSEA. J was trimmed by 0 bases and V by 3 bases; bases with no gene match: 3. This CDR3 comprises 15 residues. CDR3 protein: CSVDRTGGMNTEAFF. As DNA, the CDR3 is TGCAGCGTTGATAGGACAGGGGGCATGAACACTGAAGCTTTCTTT.

CDR3: CASSTTSGTSQRNEQFF. CDR3 nucleotide sequence: TGTGCCAGCAGCACTACTAGCGGGACTTCCCAGAGGAATGAGCAGTTCTTC. The J gene is TRBJ2-1, the V gene TRBV27; TRBD2 agrees at 10 bases. Germline values: CDR1 MNHEY, CDR2 SMNVEV (reference sequence). The V segment lost 6 bases and the J segment 7 bases; nucleotides outside the gene matches: 15. This CDR3 contains 17 residues.

As DNA, the CDR3 is TGTGCCAGCAGTTTGTATCGGACACCGCGTTATAGCAATCAGCCCCAGCATTTT. This translates into CASSLYRTPRYSNQPQHF. J is TRBJ1-5 and V is TRBV6-2 or TRBV6-3, with D possibly matching TRBD1 (5 bases). CDR1 is MNHEY and CDR2 is SVGEGT in the germline V gene. V was pared by 4 bases and J by 0 bases, with 19 bases between. The CDR3 has 18 residues.

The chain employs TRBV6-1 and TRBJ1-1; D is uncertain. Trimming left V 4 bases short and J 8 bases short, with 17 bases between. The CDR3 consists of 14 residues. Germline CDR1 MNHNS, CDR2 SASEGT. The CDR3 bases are TGTGCCAGCAGTGTAGCTATGACCGCGGCGGAAGCTTTCTTT. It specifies CASSVAMTAAEAFF.

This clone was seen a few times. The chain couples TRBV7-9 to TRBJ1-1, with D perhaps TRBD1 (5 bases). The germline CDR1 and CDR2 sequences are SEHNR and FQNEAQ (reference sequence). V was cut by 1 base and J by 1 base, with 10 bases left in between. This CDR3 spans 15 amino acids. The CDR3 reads CASSLGSGRNTEAFF. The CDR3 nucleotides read TGTGCCAGCAGCTTAGGCTCAGGGCGGAACACTGAAGCTTTCTTT. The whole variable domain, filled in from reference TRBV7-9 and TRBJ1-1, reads DTGVSQNPRHKITKRGQNVTFRCDPISEHNRLYWYRQTLGQGPEFLTYFQNEAQLEKSRLLSDRFSAERPKGSFSTLEIQRTEQGDSAMYLCASSLGSGRNTEAFFGQGTRLTVV.